Listed below are T cell receptor beta chains from one sample, sequenced in a study of cytomegalovirus exposure and HLA in healthy donors. TCRdb's table, derived via immunoSEQ multiplex PCR, lists solely in-frame clones and lacks some. Seen here are 100,000 to 150,000 clones, roughly nine tenths observed once, and the top ten hold 1.1%. Sequencing input: PBMCs. These TCRs come from a woman younger than 35 in good health and CMV-seronegative. The CDR3 runs from the conserved cysteine through the conserved F or W. Fields, in order: clone size, J gene, V gene, D gene, CDR3 DNA, CDR3 protein. D genes are given only for firm matches. Size is omitted from some rows. Given values are once, few, many or a class for expanded clones.

>.|TRBJ1-5|TRBV28|TRBD1
TGTGCCAGCAGCCCGCTCCGAGGGGGCGATCAGCCCCAGCATTTT
CASSPLRGGDQPQHF
>.|TRBJ2-7|TRBV5-5|.
TGTGCCAGCAGCTTGGGGTGGACTACGCCCGAGCAGTACTTC
CASSLGWTTPEQYF
>.|TRBJ1-2|TRBV5-1|.
TGCGCCAGCAGCTTGGATGCAGGAAACTATGGCTACACCTTC
CASSLDAGNYGYTF
>.|TRBJ1-5|TRBV21-1|.
TGTGCCAGCAGGACGACAGGGGTCTCTAGCAATCAGCCCCAGCATTTT
CASRTTGVSSNQPQHF
>.|TRBJ2-1|TRBV5-6|.
TGTGCCAGCAGCTCCTTTAACTCCTACAATGAGCAGTTCTTC
CASSSFNSYNEQFF
>.|TRBJ2-7|TRBV6-6|.
TGTGCCAGCAAGGACCCACTCGGGGATCCCTACGAGCAGTACTTC
CASKDPLGDPYEQYF
>.|TRBJ2-1|TRBV6-4|TRBD2
TGTGCCAGCAACGGGGGGACCTACAATGAGCAGTTCTTC
CASNGGTYNEQFF
>.|TRBJ2-3|TRBV11-2|TRBD2
TGTGCCAGCAGCTTCCAGCGGGGGGGCCCTACGCAGTATTTT
CASSFQRGGPTQYF
>.|TRBJ1-3|TRBV2|.
TGTGCCAGCAGGCCACAGGGATCCGGAAACACCATATATTTT
CASRPQGSGNTIYF
>.|TRBJ2-5|TRBV7-8|TRBD2
TGTGCCAGCGGAGGACTAGCGGGAGAGGTAGAGACCCAGTACTTC
CASGGLAGEVETQYF
>.|TRBJ2-3|TRBV27|TRBD2
TGTGCCAGCAGTTTAGGGACGGGGGGGCCTATAGGAGATACGCAGTATTTT
CASSLGTGGPIGDTQYF
>.|TRBJ1-6|TRBV6-5|TRBD1
TGTGCCAGCAGTCACAGGGGGCTTGGCGATTCACCCCTCCACTTT
CASSHRGLGDSPLHF
>.|TRBJ2-2|TRBV27|.
TGTGCCAGCAGTTTTGGGAGTCACACCGGGGAGCTGTTTTTT
CASSFGSHTGELFF
>few|TRBJ2-6|TRBV2|.
TGTGCCAGCACTTTGACCTCAGGGGCCTCTGGGGCCAACGTCCTGACTTTC
CASTLTSGASGANVLTF
>.|TRBJ2-1|TRBV27|TRBD2
TGTGCCAGCGAAAGTCAGCGGGAGGGCACCTACAATGAGCAGTTCTTC
CASESQREGTYNEQFF
>.|TRBJ1-6|TRBV30|.
TGTGCCTGGAGGACGGAGGGTTTTGGTGCCCTCCACTTT
CAWRTEGFGALHF
>.|TRBJ2-3|TRBV7-8|TRBD2
TGTGCCAGCAGCTTAGTCCCTAGGACTAGACCCCTCACTAGCACAGATACGCAGTATTTT
CASSLVPRTRPLTSTDTQYF
>.|TRBJ1-5|TRBV30|.
TGTGCCTGGAGTCTCCTCGGGCAGCCCCAGCATTTT
CAWSLLGQPQHF
>.|TRBJ2-3|TRBV9|TRBD2
TGTGCCAGCAGTGGTAGCGGGGGCCGCACAGATACGCAGTATTTT
CASSGSGGRTDTQYF
>.|TRBJ2-2|TRBV27|.
TGTGCCAGCACACGGGTTAGGGGCACCGGGGAGCTGTTTTTT
CASTRVRGTGELFF